The 15 T cell receptor beta chains listed next were all sequenced from one sample in a study of cytomegalovirus exposure and HLA in healthy donors. The PCR employed 60 Vbeta primers together with 13 Jbeta primers. Data came from immunoSEQ multiplex PCR; TCRdb stores just in-frame clones and leaves some out. The table records some 190,000 clones, about three quarters of them present only once. Sample: PBMCs. These TCRs come from a man between 18 and 35 years old in good health and CMV-seronegative.

The genes are TRBV27 and TRBJ2-2; possibly TRBD1 for D (6 bases). V lost 3 bases and J 4 bases, leaving 12 bases between the germline ends. The CDR3 contains 15 residues. The germline V gene has CDR1 MNHEY and CDR2 SMNVEV (reference sequence). Here the CDR3 reads CASSFTGPRTGELFF. In DNA form, the CDR3 reads TGTGCCAGCAGTTTTACAGGGCCCCGCACCGGGGAGCTGTTTTTT.

V and J are TRBV5-1 and TRBJ1-2; D remains ambiguous. Germline V gene sequence: CDR1 SGHRS, CDR2 YFSETQ. The CDR3 length is 14 residues. Trimming shortened V by 4 bases and J by 2 bases, and 12 bases separated the two germline ends. CDR3 region: CASSLDTRNYGYTF. The CDR3 DNA follows: TGCGCCAGCAGCCTCGACACCCGAAACTATGGCTACACCTTC.

The V call is TRBV5-1, the J call TRBJ2-5; 7 bases fit TRBD2. Per the germline V gene, CDR1 is SGHRS and CDR2 is YFSETQ. The CDR3 contains 19 residues. J lost 1 base, V lost 2 bases, and 17 bases had no gene match. This chain's CDR3 is CASSLRPSGGGLGQETQYF. Here the CDR3 DNA reads TGCGCCAGCAGCTTAAGGCCTAGCGGCGGTGGTTTGGGCCAAGAGACCCAGTACTTC.

In DNA, the CDR3 is TGTGCCAGCAGGGCCGACAGGGCCAGGCCCCAGCATTTT. It translates to CASRADRARPQHF. This chain links TRBV2 with TRBJ1-5, with 7 bases lining up with TRBD1. The CDR3 is made up of 13 amino acids. V was pared by 6 bases and J by 9 bases, with 8 bases of the junction left unmatched. CDR1 and CDR2 from the germline V gene are SNHLY and FYNNEI.

The chain joins TRBV29-1 to TRBJ1-1, with TRBD1 matching over 8 bases. Trimming at V came to 6 bases and at J to 0 bases, leaving 3 bases not matched to a gene. The germline CDR1 and CDR2 sequences are SQVTM and ANQGSEA. The CDR3 sequence is 13 residues long. The CDR3 sequence is CSVCRGLNTEAFF. CDR3 nucleotide sequence: TGCAGCGTATGCAGGGGGCTGAACACTGAAGCTTTCTTT.

The J gene is TRBJ1-1, the V gene TRBV6-5; D unresolved. V shed 0 bases and J shed 0 bases, with 5 bases lying between them. Germline V gives CDR1 MNHEY, CDR2 SVGAGI. This CDR3 contains 14 residues. In DNA form, the CDR3 reads TGTGCCAGCAGTTACTCGAACATGAACACTGAAGCTTTCTTT. Its translation: CASSYSNMNTEAFF.

This clone was picked up a small number of times. The chain is built from TRBV9 and TRBJ1-2; D perhaps matches TRBD1 (5 bases). The CDR3 is 11 amino acids. The V gene lost 4 bases and the J gene lost 8 bases, with 9 bases spanning the gap. Germline V gene data show CDR1 as SGDLS and CDR2 as YYNGEE. The CDR3 DNA reads as TGTGCCAGCAGCACAGGACGGGGCTACACCTTC. Translation gives CASSTGRGYTF. Drawing the rest from reference TRBV9 and TRBJ1-2, the complete variable domain is DSGVTQTPKHLITATGQRVTLRCSPRSGDLSVYWYQQSLDQGLQFLIQYYNGEERAKGNILERFSAQQFPDLHSELNLSSLELGDSALYFCASSTGRGYTFGSGTRLTVV.

This clone was detected only once. The J gene is TRBJ1-1, the V gene TRBV5-1; 9 bases are a match to TRBD1. This CDR3 region has 19 residues. The J segment lost 1 base and the V segment lost 3 bases, leaving 16 bases of the junction unmatched. Germline lookup yields CDR1 SGHRS and CDR2 YFSETQ. CDR3 in amino acids: CASSSPSTGTGWGNTEAFF. CDR3 nucleotide sequence: TGCGCCAGCAGCTCCCCCTCAACCGGGACAGGGTGGGGGAACACTGAAGCTTTCTTT.

The chain carries TRBV7-9 and TRBJ2-7; D uncertain. CDR1 is SEHNR and CDR2 is FQNEAQ in the germline V gene (reference sequence). Trimming shortened V by 5 bases and J by 2 bases, and 10 bases separated the two germline ends. The CDR3 runs to 13 residues. The CDR3 reads CASSHSRTYEQYF. DNA for the CDR3: TGTGCCAGCAGCCATTCCAGGACCTACGAGCAGTACTTC. The full variable domain, its missing parts supplied by reference TRBV7-9 and TRBJ2-7, is DTGVSQNPRHKITKRGQNVTFRCDPISEHNRLYWYRQTLGQGPEFLTYFQNEAQLEKSRLLSDRFSAERPKGSFSTLEIQRTEQGDSAMYLCASSHSRTYEQYFGPGTRLTVT.

This clone occurred once. The chain uses TRBV7-8 and TRBJ2-4; weak D call: TRBD1 (6 bases). V gave up 4 bases and J gave up 0 bases, with 16 bases separating them. The CDR3 runs to 17 residues. From germline, CDR1 is SGHVS and CDR2 FQNEAQ. For the CDR3, the DNA is TGTGCCAGCAGCTCCCTAGACAGGCGTCTAGCCAAAAACATTCAGTACTTC. Protein sequence: CASSSLDRRLAKNIQYF.

The rearrangement joins TRBV5-6 to TRBJ1-1; TRBD1 aligns across 12 bases. CDR1 and CDR2 from the germline V gene are SGHDT and YYEEEE. V dropped 6 bases and J dropped 4; count of bases not matched to a gene: 7. The CDR3 extends over 15 amino acids. Here the CDR3 reads CASNLGQGAGTEAFF. CDR3 coding DNA: TGTGCCAGCAACCTGGGACAGGGGGCGGGCACTGAAGCTTTCTTT.

The gene calls are TRBV5-1 and TRBJ1-2; 12 bases line up with TRBD1. Looked up from germline, CDR1 is SGHRS and CDR2 is YFSETQ. The CDR3 consists of 16 residues. V was pared by 2 bases and J by 7 bases, with 9 bases of the junction left unmatched. DNA of the CDR3: TGCGCCAGCAGCTTAGAACCGGGACAGGGGGCTGGTGGCTACACCTTC. The encoded protein is CASSLEPGQGAGGYTF.

The chain couples TRBV28 to TRBJ1-1, with D possibly being TRBD1 (5 bases). This CDR3 has 15 amino acids. Looked up from germline, CDR1 is MDHEN and CDR2 is SYDVKM. Between the trimmed V and J ends, which lost 5 bases and 4 bases, there was a span of 17 bases. CDR3 loop: CASSAAFGGGTEAFF. In DNA, the CDR3 is TGTGCCAGCAGTGCCGCCTTCGGGGGGGGCACTGAAGCTTTCTTT.

The chain is built from TRBV30 and TRBJ1-2, with a possible D match to TRBD1 (5 bases). Germline V gene lookup returns CDR1 GTSNPN and CDR2 SVGIG (reference sequence). V was pared by 2 bases and J by 8 bases, with 9 bases between. The CDR3 spans 11 residues. CDR3 sequence: CAWSRGEGYTF. CDR3 DNA sequence: TGTGCCTGGAGTAGGGGCGAGGGCTACACCTTC.

This clone has only a few counts. The V gene is TRBV6-4, the J gene TRBJ2-3; 11 bases are shared with TRBD2. Germline V gives CDR1 MRHNA, CDR2 SNTAGT. The CDR3 runs 15 residues. Trimming took 3 bases from V and 2 from J; bases not matched to a gene: 1. CDR3 bases: TGTGCCAGCAGTGATAGCGGGGGGGCCACAGATACGCAGTATTTT. Protein product: CASSDSGGATDTQYF.